This T cell receptor (beta chain) was captured in a study of shared clonotypes between healthy human individuals. V lost 5 bases and J lost 3; bases outside the gene matches: 10. CDR3 length: 16 amino acids. CDR1 is MNHEY, CDR2 SMNVEV, per germline (reference sequence). Execution of the assay was at deep level. This table comes from immunoSEQ multiplex PCR, and its TCRdb copy is limited to in-frame clones, with some not included. Among approximately 590,000 clones listed, around 95% were seen once. As defined, naive CD8 cells were CD45RO-negative and positively selected for CCR7, with terminally differentiated effector memory CD45RA+ cells excluded.

Sequencing was done on a sample of naive CD8+ T cells sorted from blood. This clonotype originated in a woman in her 30s in good health. This rearrangement joins TRBV27 to TRBJ2-1; 7 nucleotides line up with TRBD1. This chain's CDR3 is CASSPSTGVLYNEQFF. As DNA, the CDR3 is TGTGCCAGCAGTCCTTCTACAGGGGTACTCTACAATGAGCAGTTCTTC.